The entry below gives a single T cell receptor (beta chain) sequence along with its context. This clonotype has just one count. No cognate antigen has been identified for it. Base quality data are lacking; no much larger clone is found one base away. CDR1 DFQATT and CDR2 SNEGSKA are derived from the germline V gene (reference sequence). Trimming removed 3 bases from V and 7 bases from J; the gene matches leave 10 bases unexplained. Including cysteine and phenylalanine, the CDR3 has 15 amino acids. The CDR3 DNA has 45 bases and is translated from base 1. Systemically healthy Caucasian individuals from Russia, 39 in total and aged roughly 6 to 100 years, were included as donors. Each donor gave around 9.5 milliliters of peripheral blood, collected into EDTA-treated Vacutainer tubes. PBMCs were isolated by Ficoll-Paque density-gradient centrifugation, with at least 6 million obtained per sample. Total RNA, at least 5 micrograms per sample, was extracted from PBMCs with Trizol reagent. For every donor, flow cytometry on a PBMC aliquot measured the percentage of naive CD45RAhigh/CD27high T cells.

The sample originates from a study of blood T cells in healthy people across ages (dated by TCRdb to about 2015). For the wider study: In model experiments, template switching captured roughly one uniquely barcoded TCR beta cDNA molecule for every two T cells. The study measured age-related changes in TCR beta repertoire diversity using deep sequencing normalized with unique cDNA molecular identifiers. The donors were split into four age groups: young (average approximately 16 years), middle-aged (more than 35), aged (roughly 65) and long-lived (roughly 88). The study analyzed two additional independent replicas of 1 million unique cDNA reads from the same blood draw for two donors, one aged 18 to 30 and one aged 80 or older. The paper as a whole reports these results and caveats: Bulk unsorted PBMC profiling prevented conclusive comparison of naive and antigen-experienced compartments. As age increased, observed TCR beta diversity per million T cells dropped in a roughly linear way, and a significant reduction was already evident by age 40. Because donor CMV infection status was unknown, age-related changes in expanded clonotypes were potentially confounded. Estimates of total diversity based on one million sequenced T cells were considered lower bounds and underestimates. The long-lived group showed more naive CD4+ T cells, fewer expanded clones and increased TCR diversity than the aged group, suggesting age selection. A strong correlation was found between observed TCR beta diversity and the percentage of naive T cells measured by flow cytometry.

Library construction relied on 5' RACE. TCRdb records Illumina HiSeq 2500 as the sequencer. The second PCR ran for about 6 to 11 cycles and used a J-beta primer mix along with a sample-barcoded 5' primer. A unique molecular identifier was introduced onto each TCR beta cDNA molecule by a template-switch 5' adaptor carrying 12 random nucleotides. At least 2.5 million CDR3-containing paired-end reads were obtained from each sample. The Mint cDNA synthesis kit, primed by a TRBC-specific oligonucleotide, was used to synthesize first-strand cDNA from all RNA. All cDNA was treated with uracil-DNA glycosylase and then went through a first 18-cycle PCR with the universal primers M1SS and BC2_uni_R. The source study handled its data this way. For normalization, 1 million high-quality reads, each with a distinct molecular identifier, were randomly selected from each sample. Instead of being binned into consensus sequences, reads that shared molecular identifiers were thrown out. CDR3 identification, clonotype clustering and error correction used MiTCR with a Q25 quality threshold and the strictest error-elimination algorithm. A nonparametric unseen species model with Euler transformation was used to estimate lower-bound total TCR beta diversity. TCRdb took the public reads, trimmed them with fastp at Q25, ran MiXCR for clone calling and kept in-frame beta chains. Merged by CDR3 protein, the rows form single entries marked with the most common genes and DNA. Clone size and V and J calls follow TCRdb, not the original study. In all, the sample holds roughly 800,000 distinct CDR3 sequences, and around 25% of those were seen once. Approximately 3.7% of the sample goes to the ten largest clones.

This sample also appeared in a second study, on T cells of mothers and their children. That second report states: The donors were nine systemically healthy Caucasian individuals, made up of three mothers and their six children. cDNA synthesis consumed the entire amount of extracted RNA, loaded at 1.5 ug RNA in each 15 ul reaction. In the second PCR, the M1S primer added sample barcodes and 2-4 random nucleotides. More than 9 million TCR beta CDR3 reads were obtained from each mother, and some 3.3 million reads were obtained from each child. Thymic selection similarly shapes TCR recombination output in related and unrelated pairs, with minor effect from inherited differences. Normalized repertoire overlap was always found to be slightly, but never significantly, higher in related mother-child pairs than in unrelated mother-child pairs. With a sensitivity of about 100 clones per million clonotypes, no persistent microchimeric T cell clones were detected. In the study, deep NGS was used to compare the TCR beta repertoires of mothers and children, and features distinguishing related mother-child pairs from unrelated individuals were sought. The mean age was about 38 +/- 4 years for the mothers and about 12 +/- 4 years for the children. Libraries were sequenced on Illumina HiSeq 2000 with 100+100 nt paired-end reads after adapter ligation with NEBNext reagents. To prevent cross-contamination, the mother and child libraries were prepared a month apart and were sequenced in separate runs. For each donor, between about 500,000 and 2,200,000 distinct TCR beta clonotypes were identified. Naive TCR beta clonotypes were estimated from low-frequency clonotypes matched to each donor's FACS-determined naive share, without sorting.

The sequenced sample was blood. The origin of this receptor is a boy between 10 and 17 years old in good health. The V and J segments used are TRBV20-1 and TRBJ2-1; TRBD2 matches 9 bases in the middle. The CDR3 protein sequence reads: CSASGTGTSFNEQFF. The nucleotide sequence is TGCAGTGCTAGCGGTACCGGGACTAGCTTTAATGAGCAGTTCTTC.